The 32 T cell receptor beta chains in this list originate from one sample, sequenced in a study of cytomegalovirus exposure and HLA in healthy donors. PCR amplification relied on 60 Vbeta primers (plus 13 Jbeta primers). The data were produced by immunoSEQ multiplex PCR, yet TCRdb's version contains in-frame clones alone and is incomplete. The table has about 160,000 clones, roughly 80% seen once; the top ten hold approximately 2.3%. The sequenced sample was PBMCs. The receptors originated from a female donor in good health and CMV-seronegative.

The chain links TRBV9 to TRBJ1-3; TRBD1 aligns across 7 bases. CDR1 and CDR2 (germline): SGDLS, YYNGEE. CDR3 length: 15 amino acids. V lost 3 bases and J lost 4; bases outside the gene matches: 7. As DNA, the CDR3 is TGTGCCAGCAGCGCCGGGACAGATCGCGGAAACACCATATATTTT. Translating it yields CASSAGTDRGNTIYF.

This chain joins TRBV19 and TRBJ1-6, with TRBD1 as a possible D gene (5 bases). From germline, CDR1 is LNHDA and CDR2 SQIVND (reference sequence). The V and J ends lost 4 bases and 4 bases respectively, with 8 bases between them. This CDR3 contains 14 residues. The CDR3 loop is CASSTDTYNSPLHF. DNA of the CDR3: TGTGCCAGTAGTACGGACACTTATAATTCACCCCTCCACTTT.

The V call is TRBV9, the J call TRBJ2-1; 7 bases match TRBD1. Germline values: CDR1 SGDLS, CDR2 YYNGEE. This CDR3 comprises 15 residues. J gave up 1 base and V 6 bases, and 7 bases lay outside the gene matches. This chain's CDR3 is CASNLQGVSYNEQFF. Written as DNA, the CDR3 is TGTGCCAGCAATCTCCAGGGGGTGTCCTACAATGAGCAGTTCTTC.

This chain uses TRBV19 with TRBJ1-2; D gene ambiguous. V was clipped by 0 bases and J by 8 bases, with 16 bases between them. The germline V gene has CDR1 LNHDA and CDR2 SQIVND (reference sequence). The CDR3 contains 15 residues. The CDR3 protein is CASSIDLGELQGYTF. The CDR3 region has the DNA TGTGCCAGTAGTATAGATCTTGGAGAGCTTCAGGGCTACACCTTC.

The rearrangement uses TRBV28 and TRBJ1-1, with D tentatively TRBD1 (5 bases). The V gene's germline CDR1 is MDHEN and CDR2 SYDVKM. The CDR3 is 16 amino acids. V shed 7 bases and J shed 1 base, with 19 bases lying between them. CDR3 nucleotides: TGTGCCAGCACCCTTGGCGGGGGGAGGACGAACACTGAAGCTTTCTTT. Its protein product is CASTLGGGRTNTEAFF.

This clone was counted between two and nine times. The chain couples TRBV15 to TRBJ1-2; D is perhaps TRBD1 (5 bases). With 3 bases removed from V and 3 bases from J, the gap between germline ends came to 11 bases. Germline CDR1 and CDR2: LNHNV and YYDKDF (reference sequence). The CDR3 contains 14 residues. The CDR3 protein is CATSRTWGDYGYTF. The CDR3 DNA sequence: TGTGCCACCAGCAGGACGTGGGGGGACTATGGCTACACCTTC.

The chain couples TRBV13 to TRBJ2-2; TRBD2 matches 11 bases. CDR1 and CDR2 from the germline V gene are PRHDT and FYEKMQ (reference sequence). This CDR3 region has 16 residues. J gave up 5 bases and V 5 bases, and 7 bases lay outside the gene matches. CDR3 amino acids: CASSPSSGRRTGELFF. The CDR3 coding sequence is TGTGCCAGCAGCCCCTCTAGCGGGAGGAGAACCGGGGAGCTGTTTTTT. Filled out from reference TRBV13 and TRBJ2-2, the complete variable domain reads AAGVIQSPRHLIKEKRETATLKCYPIPRHDTVYWYQQGPGQDPQFLISFYEKMQSDKGSIPDRFSAQQFSDYHSELNMSSLELGDSALYFCASSPSSGRRTGELFFGEGSRLTVL.

A few counts support this clone. This chain links TRBV4-3 with TRBJ2-5; a possible D gene is TRBD2 (5 bases). The V gene lost 3 bases and the J gene lost 5 bases, with 19 bases spanning the gap. This CDR3 is 16 amino acids long. Germline values: CDR1 LGHNA, CDR2 YSLEER. The CDR3 region is CASSQALGVSEETQYF. The DNA for the CDR3 is TGCGCCAGCAGCCAGGCGTTGGGAGTGTCGGAGGAGACCCAGTACTTC.

The V call is TRBV5-5, the J call TRBJ2-7; 9 nucleotides agree with TRBD1. Trimming at V came to 4 bases and at J to 5 bases, leaving 7 bases not matched to a gene. Germline values: CDR1 SGHKS, CDR2 YYEKEE (reference sequence). The length of the CDR3 is 14 residues. CDR3 sequence reads: CASSVRDRVDEQYF. The DNA for the CDR3 is TGTGCCAGCAGCGTCCGGGACAGGGTCGACGAGCAGTACTTC.

This clone was picked up a small number of times. The chain employs TRBV7-9 and TRBJ1-2; D ambiguous. Germline assignment: CDR1 SEHNR and CDR2 FQNEAQ (reference sequence). CDR3 length equals 15 residues. The V end lost 5 bases, the J end lost 7 bases, and 20 bases lay between the germline ends. CDR3 sequence (DNA): TGTGCCAGCAGCCCTCTCTCCCACACTACTGGTGGCTACACCTTC. Protein product: CASSPLSHTTGGYTF. Looking up the rest from reference TRBV7-9 and TRBJ1-2 gives the full variable domain: DTGVSQNPRHKITKRGQNVTFRCDPISEHNRLYWYRQTLGQGPEFLTYFQNEAQLEKSRLLSDRFSAERPKGSFSTLEIQRTEQGDSAMYLCASSPLSHTTGGYTFGSGTRLTVV.

This clone was seen only a few times. The V and J genes are TRBV2 and TRBJ2-1; 8 nucleotides align to TRBD2. The CDR3 totals 14 residues. Looked up from germline, CDR1 is SNHLY and CDR2 is FYNNEI. The V segment lost 1 base and the J segment 9 bases; nucleotides outside the gene matches: 5. The CDR3 loop is CASSEGGGYGEQFF. CDR3 DNA sequence: TGTGCCAGCAGTGAAGGCGGGGGGTACGGTGAGCAGTTCTTC.

On this clone: One end of the junction does not line up with germline, which may come from a read error. This sequence joins TRBV6-5 and TRBJ2-7; D perhaps matches TRBD2 (6 bases). Germline CDR1 is MNHEY and CDR2 is SVGAGI. The CDR3 loop spans 14 amino acids. The chain's CDR3 is CTSREVVDSYEQYF. CDR3 sequence (DNA): TGTACCAGCAGGGAGGTGGTTGACTCATACGAGCAGTACTTC.

A few counts support this clone. Other DNA variants within this sample encode the same CDR3. The CDR3 DNA follows: TGTGCCAGCAGTTTAAGGGGCCCGAACACTGAAGCTTTCTTT. Its protein is CASSLRGPNTEAFF. The chain couples TRBV27 to TRBJ1-1; weak D call: TRBD1 (5 bases). CDR1 is MNHEY and CDR2 is SMNVEV in the germline V gene (reference sequence). The CDR3 is 14 residues long. V was trimmed by 2 bases and J by 1 base, leaving 8 bases between them.

This sequence joins TRBV7-3 and TRBJ2-3; 8 bases fit TRBD2. The V and J ends lost 3 bases and 2 bases, in that order; junction bases with no gene match: 4. Germline V gives CDR1 SGHTA, CDR2 FQGTGA. CDR3 size: 15 residues. CDR3: CASSLAGGFTDTQYF. For the CDR3, the DNA is TGTGCCAGCAGCTTGGCGGGAGGATTCACAGATACGCAGTATTTT.

This chain connects TRBV29-1 to TRBJ1-2, with D uncertain. The CDR3 length is 11 residues. V lost 2 bases to trimming and J lost 8 bases, with 9 bases between them. Per germline, CDR1 SQVTM and CDR2 ANQGSEA. The CDR3 DNA follows: TGCAGCGTTGAACGGCGGGTAGGCTACACCTTC. It yields the protein CSVERRVGYTF.

This clone was detected only once. The chain carries TRBV28 and TRBJ1-5; TRBD1 matches at 8 bases. Germline assignment: CDR1 MDHEN and CDR2 SYDVKM. This CDR3 has 16 residues. V lost 6 bases to trimming and J lost 0 bases; unmatched junction nucleotides: 7. The DNA of the CDR3 is TGTGCCAGCAGAGGGGACAGGCAGTATAGCAATCAGCCCCAGCATTTT. It specifies CASRGDRQYSNQPQHF. The complete variable domain, with remaining parts taken from reference TRBV28 and TRBJ1-5, reads DVKVTQSSRYLVKRTGEKVFLECVQDMDHENMFWYRQDPGLGLRLIYFSYDVKMKEKGDIPEGYSVSREKKERFSLILESASTNQTSMYLCASRGDRQYSNQPQHFGDGTRLSIL.

This chain joins TRBV5-1 and TRBJ2-1; TRBD2 agrees at 8 bases. The CDR3 has 16 amino acids. CDR1 is SGHRS, CDR2 YFSETQ, per germline. J gave up 2 bases and V 0 bases, and 4 bases lay outside the gene matches. CDR3 residues: CASSLGSAGAYNEQFF. The CDR3 nucleotides read TGCGCCAGCAGCTTGGGATCAGCGGGAGCCTACAATGAGCAGTTCTTC.

A few counts support this clone. The V call is TRBV7-2, the J call TRBJ2-7; weak D call: TRBD2 (5 bases). V was pared by 4 bases and J by 2 bases, with 9 bases between. The CDR3 is 13 residues long. Germline values: CDR1 SGHTA, CDR2 FQGNSA. The CDR3 loop is CASSSQRAYEQYF. The CDR3 DNA reads TGTGCCAGCAGCTCCCAGAGGGCCTACGAGCAGTACTTC.

The chain has TRBV2 and TRBJ2-3; a possible D gene is TRBD1 (6 bases). Per germline, CDR1 SNHLY and CDR2 FYNNEI. The CDR3 sequence is 13 residues long. The ends were cut back, 6 bases at V and 4 bases at J, with 11 bases in the middle. The CDR3 loop is CASSGQGPDTQYF. The CDR3 nucleotides are TGTGCCAGCAGCGGCCAGGGGCCAGATACGCAGTATTTT.

The rearrangement uses TRBV30 and TRBJ2-4, with a possible D match to TRBD2 (5 bases). The germline CDR1 and CDR2 sequences are GTSNPN and SVGIG (reference sequence). The CDR3 is 14 amino acids. V was trimmed by 1 base and J by 0 bases, leaving 7 bases between them. The CDR3 region has the DNA TGTGCCTGGAGTGGGGGAGTAGCCAAAAACATTCAGTACTTC. Amino acid sequence: CAWSGGVAKNIQYF.

This clone has only one observation. CDR3 DNA: TGTGCCAGCAGCCTCGGGACTAGCAGCTACGAGCAGTACTTC. Translated, it gives CASSLGTSSYEQYF. J is TRBJ2-7 and V is TRBV6-5; 9 nucleotides match TRBD2. Germline loops: CDR1 MNHEY, CDR2 SVGAGI. With 6 bases clipped from V and 3 bases from J, the junction kept 6 bases outside the gene matches. CDR3 size: 14 residues.

The gene calls are TRBV18 and TRBJ2-2; possibly TRBD1 for D (6 bases). Germline V gene lookup returns CDR1 KGHSH and CDR2 LQKENI. The CDR3 spans 14 residues. The V end lost 5 bases, the J end lost 6 bases, and 13 bases lay between the germline ends. CDR3 sequence reads: CASSEQRQAGELFF. In DNA form, the CDR3 reads TGTGCCAGCTCAGAGCAGCGACAGGCCGGGGAGCTGTTTTTT.

This chain uses TRBV13 with TRBJ1-4; D gene unclear. The CDR3 spans 14 residues. Germline V lookup: CDR1 PRHDT, CDR2 FYEKMQ (reference sequence). Trimming left V 2 bases short and J 1 base short, with 5 bases between. CDR3 sequence reads: CASSLSGTNEKLFF. The CDR3, as DNA: TGTGCCAGCAGCTTATCCGGAACTAATGAAAAACTGTTTTTT. Filled out from reference TRBV13 and TRBJ1-4, the complete variable domain reads AAGVIQSPRHLIKEKRETATLKCYPIPRHDTVYWYQQGPGQDPQFLISFYEKMQSDKGSIPDRFSAQQFSDYHSELNMSSLELGDSALYFCASSLSGTNEKLFFGSGTQLSVL.

The chain carries TRBV4-1 and TRBJ2-1; 7 bases map to TRBD2. The CDR3 spans 16 residues. CDR1 is MGHRA, CDR2 YSYEKL, per germline. Trimming took 4 bases from V and 3 from J; bases not matched to a gene: 9. The CDR3 region has the DNA TGCGCCAGCAGCCCGGGGGAAGCGGGGATCTACAATGAGCAGTTCTTC. Translation gives CASSPGEAGIYNEQFF.

This clone was recorded once. V gene TRBV9 combines with J gene TRBJ1-2; TRBD1 is a possible D gene (5 bases). Between the trimmed V and J ends, which lost 1 base and 2 bases, there was a span of 15 bases. The CDR3 loop spans 16 amino acids. CDR1 and CDR2 from the germline V gene are SGDLS and YYNGEE. CDR3: CASSVSPGMENYGYTF. Written as DNA, the CDR3 is TGTGCCAGCAGCGTATCCCCAGGGATGGAGAACTATGGCTACACCTTC.

This clone was observed a few times. The V gene is TRBV28, the J gene TRBJ1-3; 7 nucleotides match TRBD1. The CDR3 spans 14 residues. The J segment lost 4 bases and the V segment lost 4 bases, leaving 4 bases of the junction unmatched. Per the germline V gene, CDR1 is MDHEN and CDR2 is SYDVKM. The CDR3 nucleotides are TGTGCCAGCAGTTCCCCGACAGGGGGAAACACCATATATTTT. Translation: CASSSPTGGNTIYF. The full variable domain, with the rest looked up from reference TRBV28 and TRBJ1-3, is DVKVTQSSRYLVKRTGEKVFLECVQDMDHENMFWYRQDPGLGLRLIYFSYDVKMKEKGDIPEGYSVSREKKERFSLILESASTNQTSMYLCASSSPTGGNTIYFGEGSWLTVV.

The V and J genes are TRBV6-5 and TRBJ2-7; maybe TRBD1 (7 bases). The germline V gene encodes CDR1 MNHEY and CDR2 SVGAGI. This CDR3 has 15 residues. The V end was cut by 0 bases, the J end by 8 bases, with 17 bases between. This CDR3 reads CASSYSRGEPGKQYF. The CDR3 nucleotides are TGTGCCAGCAGTTACTCCAGGGGGGAGCCCGGCAAGCAGTACTTC.

This clone was counted once. The V gene is TRBV6-6, the J gene TRBJ1-1; the D gene is possibly TRBD1 (5 bases). With 11 bases removed from V and 4 bases from J, the gap between germline ends came to 20 bases. Per germline, CDR1 MNHNY and CDR2 SVGAGI (reference sequence). The CDR3 has 14 residues. CDR3 region: CAALGGPLGTEAFF. DNA for the CDR3: TGTGCCGCGCTCGGGGGTCCACTGGGCACTGAAGCTTTCTTT.

The chain joins TRBV28 to TRBJ2-6; the match to TRBD2 covers 8 bases. The CDR3 is made up of 14 amino acids. Germline V gene data show CDR1 as MDHEN and CDR2 as SYDVKM. The V segment lost 8 bases and the J segment 2 bases; nucleotides outside the gene matches: 2. The CDR3: CASLRGAGANVLTF. The CDR3 DNA reads TGTGCCAGCCTGCGGGGGGCTGGGGCCAACGTCCTGACTTTC.

The chain is built from TRBV2 and TRBJ2-1, with 9 bases lining up with TRBD2. The CDR3 covers 15 residues. Germline V gives CDR1 SNHLY, CDR2 FYNNEI. V was pared by 0 bases and J by 8 bases, with 5 bases of the junction left unmatched. The CDR3 reads CASSEATGLADEQFF. The CDR3 DNA sequence: TGTGCCAGCAGTGAAGCGACGGGACTAGCAGATGAGCAGTTCTTC. Drawing the rest from reference TRBV2 and TRBJ2-1, the complete variable domain is EPEVTQTPSHQVTQMGQEVILRCVPISNHLYFYWYRQILGQKVEFLVSFYNNEISEKSEIFDDQFSVERPDGSNFTLKIRSTKLEDSAMYFCASSEATGLADEQFFGPGTRLTVL.

The chain couples TRBV7-2 to TRBJ2-3, with TRBD2 matching over 11 bases. J lost 2 bases, V lost 1 base, and 5 bases had no gene match. Per the germline V gene, CDR1 is SGHTA and CDR2 is FQGNSA. The CDR3 contains 17 residues. CDR3 bases: TGTGCCAGCAGCTTAGTAGCGGGAGGGCCGGTCACAGATACGCAGTATTTT. Amino acids: CASSLVAGGPVTDTQYF. Supplemented by reference TRBV7-2 and TRBJ2-3, the full variable domain reads GAGVSQSPSNKVTEKGKDVELRCDPISGHTALYWYRQSLGQGLEFLIYFQGNSAPDKSGLPSDRFSAERTGGSVSTLTIQRTQQEDSAVYLCASSLVAGGPVTDTQYFGPGTRLTVL.

V and J are TRBV19 and TRBJ1-1; the D gene is possibly TRBD1 (5 bases). CDR1 is LNHDA and CDR2 is SQIVND in the germline V gene (reference sequence). The V end lost 4 bases, the J end lost 4 bases, and 13 bases lay between the germline ends. The CDR3 runs to 14 residues. In nucleotides, the CDR3 is TGTGCCAGTAGTACAGGGTGGGGTCGCACTGAAGCTTTCTTT. Protein sequence: CASSTGWGRTEAFF.